This T cell receptor (beta chain) comes out of a study of blood T cell repertoires in COVID-19. Profiled with immunoSEQ multiplex PCR; TCRdb holds only in-frame clones, not every one. This sample has roughly 200,000 clones; roughly 80% occur once, and the top ten carry more than 9%. The source is a woman aged 80 or over with COVID-19, enrolled during active disease. Sample: peripheral blood.

As DNA, the CDR3 is TGTGCCAGCAGTTACAGATATCCGGACAGGCGAACCGGGGAGCTGTTTTTT. Protein sequence: CASSYRYPDRRTGELFF. The chain employs TRBV11-2 and TRBJ2-2; 7 bases are a match to TRBD1. Germline loops: CDR1 SGHAT, CDR2 FQNNGV. The CDR3 consists of 17 residues. The trim removed 6 bases at V and 5 bases at J, leaving 15 bases unmatched.